This is a list of T cell receptor beta chains from one sample in a study of T cells in Graves' hyperthyroidism and ophthalmopathy. TCRdb processed the multiplex PCR reads anew with MiXCR; each CDR3 protein has one entry. The sample lists under 450,000 distinct CDR3 sequences; about a sixth were seen once. The material sequenced was blood. These receptors were obtained from a woman between 18 and 29 years old with Graves' hyperthyroidism. CDR3s include the opening cysteine and the closing phenylalanine or tryptophan. A D gene is named only where the DNA matches it firmly. Clone size is stated in some rows and not others, as once, few, many or a class when expanded.

j_call | v_call | clone_size | d_call | cdr3_nt | cdr3_aa
TRBJ2-7 | TRBV9 | . | TRBD2 | TGTGCCAGCAGGGCTAGCGGGGGTTACGAGCAGTACTTC | CASRASGGYEQYF
TRBJ1-4 | TRBV20-1 | many | . | TGCAGTGCTGGAAGAGACAGTTCCAATGAAAAACTGTTTTTT | CSAGRDSSNEKLFF
TRBJ2-3 | TRBV5-6 | many | . | TGTGCCAGCAGCCCTGTGGGTACAGATACGCAGTATTTT | CASSPVGTDTQYF
TRBJ1-6 | TRBV20-1 | few | . | TGCAGTGCTAGAGATGCGGGGTTTGATAATTCACCCCTCCACTTT | CSARDAGFDNSPLHF
TRBJ2-3 | TRBV14 | . | TRBD1 | TGTGCCAGCAGCCGACAGGGGAATGGAGATACGCAGTATTTT | CASSRQGNGDTQYF
TRBJ2-1 | TRBV7-2 | many | . | TGTGCCAGCGGCAGGGAGTATAACAACAATGAGCAGTTCTTC | CASGREYNNNEQFF
TRBJ2-7 | TRBV6-2/TRBV6-3 | many | TRBD1 | TGTGCCAGCAGCAGACAGGGAAGCGTTCTCGAGCAGTACTTC | CASSRQGSVLEQYF
TRBJ2-1 | TRBV2 | many | TRBD2 | TGTGCCAGCAGTGAACGGGTGCTAGCGGGGTCCACATTCACCTACAATGAGCAGTTCTTC | CASSERVLAGSTFTYNEQFF
TRBJ2-2 | TRBV29-1 | . | . | TGCAGCGTTGGGCAGGGCGGAATCGGGGAGCTGTTTTTT | CSVGQGGIGELFF
TRBJ2-5 | TRBV5-1 | few | TRBD1 | TGCGCCAGCAGCTGGGAGACAGGGGGCGTCGGGGAGACCCAGTACTTC | CASSWETGGVGETQYF
TRBJ2-3 | TRBV7-6 | many | . | TGTGCCAGCAGCTTAGCACAGGGATCGCAGTATTTT | CASSLAQGSQYF
TRBJ2-7 | TRBV7-9 | many | . | TGTGCCAGCAGCCCCCGGGACGAGCAGTACTTC | CASSPRDEQYF
TRBJ2-7 | TRBV3-1 | . | TRBD2 | TGTGCCAGCAGCCTTCAACTAGCGGGAGGGCCCGAACAGTACTTC | CASSLQLAGGPEQYF
TRBJ2-5 | TRBV6-1 | few | TRBD1 | TGTGCCAGCACCGTGACAGGGGAAGAGACCCAGTACTTC | CASTVTGEETQYF
TRBJ2-7 | TRBV3-1 | many | . | TGTGCCAGCAGCCCTGAGTGGGGGCGGTACGAGCAGTACTTC | CASSPEWGRYEQYF
TRBJ2-1 | TRBV2 | many | TRBD2 | TGTGCCGGCAGATCAGGACTAGCGGGAGTTAATGAGCAGTTCTTC | CAGRSGLAGVNEQFF
TRBJ2-2 | TRBV5-1 | . | . | TGCGCCAGCAGCTTAGCGGCCCCTGGACTGGACTACCTTGACACCGGGGAGCTGTTTTTT | CASSLAAPGLDYLDTGELFF